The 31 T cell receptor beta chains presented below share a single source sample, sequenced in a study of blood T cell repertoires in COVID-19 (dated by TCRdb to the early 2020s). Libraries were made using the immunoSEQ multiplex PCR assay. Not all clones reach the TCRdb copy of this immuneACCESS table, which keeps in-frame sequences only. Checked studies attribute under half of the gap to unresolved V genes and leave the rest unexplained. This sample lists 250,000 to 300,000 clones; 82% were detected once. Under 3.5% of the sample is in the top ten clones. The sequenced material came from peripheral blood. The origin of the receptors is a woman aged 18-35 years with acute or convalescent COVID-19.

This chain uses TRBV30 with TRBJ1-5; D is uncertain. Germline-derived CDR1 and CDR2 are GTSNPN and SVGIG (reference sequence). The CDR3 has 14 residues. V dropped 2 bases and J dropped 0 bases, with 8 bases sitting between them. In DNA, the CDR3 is TGTGCCTGGAGTAAGCCGTATAGCAATCAGCCCCAGCATTTT. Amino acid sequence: CAWSKPYSNQPQHF.

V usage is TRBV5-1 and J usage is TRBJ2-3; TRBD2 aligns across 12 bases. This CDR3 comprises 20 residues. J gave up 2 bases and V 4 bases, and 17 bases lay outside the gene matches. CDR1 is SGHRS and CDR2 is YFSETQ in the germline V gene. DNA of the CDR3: TGCGCCAGCAGCGTGAAAAGGACAACCGGACTAGCGGGAATCACAGATACGCAGTATTTT. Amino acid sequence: CASSVKRTTGLAGITDTQYF.

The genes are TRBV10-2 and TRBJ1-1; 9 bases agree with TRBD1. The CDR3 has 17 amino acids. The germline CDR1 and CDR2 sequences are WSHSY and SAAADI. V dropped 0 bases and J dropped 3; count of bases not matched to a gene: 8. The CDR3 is CASSESHGQGWDTEAFF. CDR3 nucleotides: TGCGCCAGCAGTGAGTCGCACGGACAGGGGTGGGACACTGAAGCTTTCTTT.

The CDR3 DNA sequence: TGTGCCAGCAGCCGGACTAGCGGGTTCTCTAACAATGAGCAGTTCTTC. The encoded protein is CASSRTSGFSNNEQFF. This chain joins TRBV7-2 and TRBJ2-1; TRBD2 matches at 11 bases. The CDR3 loop spans 16 amino acids. Germline assignment: CDR1 SGHTA and CDR2 FQGNSA. Trimming cost V 5 bases and J 5 bases; bases outside gene matches: 8.

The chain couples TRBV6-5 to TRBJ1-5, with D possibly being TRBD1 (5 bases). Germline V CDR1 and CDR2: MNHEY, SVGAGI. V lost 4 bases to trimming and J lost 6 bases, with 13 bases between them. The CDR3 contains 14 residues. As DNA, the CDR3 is TGTGCCAGCAGTTTTGGGCAGGGCTCTCAGCCCCAGCATTTT. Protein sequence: CASSFGQGSQPQHF.

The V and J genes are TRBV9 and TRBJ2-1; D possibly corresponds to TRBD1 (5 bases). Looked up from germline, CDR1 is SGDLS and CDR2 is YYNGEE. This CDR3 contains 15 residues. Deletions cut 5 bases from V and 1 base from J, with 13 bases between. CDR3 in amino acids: CASSAQAGSYNEQFF. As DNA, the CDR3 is TGTGCCAGCAGTGCACAGGCCGGTTCCTACAATGAGCAGTTCTTC. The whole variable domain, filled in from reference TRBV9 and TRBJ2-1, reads DSGVTQTPKHLITATGQRVTLRCSPRSGDLSVYWYQQSLDQGLQFLIQYYNGEERAKGNILERFSAQQFPDLHSELNLSSLELGDSALYFCASSAQAGSYNEQFFGPGTRLTVL.

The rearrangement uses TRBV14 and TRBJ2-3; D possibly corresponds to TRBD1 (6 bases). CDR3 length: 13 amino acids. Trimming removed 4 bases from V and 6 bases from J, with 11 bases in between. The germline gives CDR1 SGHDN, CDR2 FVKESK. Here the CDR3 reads CASSLVDRDTQYF. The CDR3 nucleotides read TGTGCCAGCAGCCTAGTTGACAGGGATACGCAGTATTTT.

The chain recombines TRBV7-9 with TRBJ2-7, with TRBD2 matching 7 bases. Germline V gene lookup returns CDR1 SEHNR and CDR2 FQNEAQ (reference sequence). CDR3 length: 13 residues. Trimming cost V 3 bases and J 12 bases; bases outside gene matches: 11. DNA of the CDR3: TGTGCCAGCAGCTTTCATGGGGAGGGCCTTTTGTACTTC. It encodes CASSFHGEGLLYF. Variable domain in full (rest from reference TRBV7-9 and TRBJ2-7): DTGVSQNPRHKITKRGQNVTFRCDPISEHNRLYWYRQTLGQGPEFLTYFQNEAQLEKSRLLSDRFSAERPKGSFSTLEIQRTEQGDSAMYLCASSFHGEGLLYFGPGTRLTVT.

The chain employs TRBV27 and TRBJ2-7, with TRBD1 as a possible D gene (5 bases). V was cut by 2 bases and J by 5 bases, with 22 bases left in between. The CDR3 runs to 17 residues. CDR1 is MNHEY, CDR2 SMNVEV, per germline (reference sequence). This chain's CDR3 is CASSLRTRDISVDEQYF. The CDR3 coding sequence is TGTGCCAGCAGTTTACGGACAAGGGATATAAGCGTGGACGAGCAGTACTTC.

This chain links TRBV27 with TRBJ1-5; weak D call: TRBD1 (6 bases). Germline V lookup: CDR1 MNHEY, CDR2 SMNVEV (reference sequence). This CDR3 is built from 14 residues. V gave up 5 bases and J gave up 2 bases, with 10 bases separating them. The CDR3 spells CASSPRGCNQPQHF. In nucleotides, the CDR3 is TGTGCCAGCAGTCCCAGGGGATGCAATCAGCCCCAGCATTTT.

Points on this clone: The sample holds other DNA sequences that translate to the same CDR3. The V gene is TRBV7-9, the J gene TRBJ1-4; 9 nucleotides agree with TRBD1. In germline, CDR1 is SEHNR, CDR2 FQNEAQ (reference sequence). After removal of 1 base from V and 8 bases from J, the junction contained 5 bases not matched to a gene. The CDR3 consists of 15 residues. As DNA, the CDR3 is TGTGCCAGCAGCTTAGTACAGGGGGCAGGGGAAAAACTGTTTTTT. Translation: CASSLVQGAGEKLFF.

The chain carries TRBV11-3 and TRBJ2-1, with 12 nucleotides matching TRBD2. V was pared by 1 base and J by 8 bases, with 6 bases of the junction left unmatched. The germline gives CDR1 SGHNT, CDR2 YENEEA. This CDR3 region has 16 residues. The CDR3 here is CASSLGLTSGSDEQFF. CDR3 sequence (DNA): TGTGCCAGCAGCTTAGGCCTGACTAGCGGGAGCGATGAGCAGTTCTTC.

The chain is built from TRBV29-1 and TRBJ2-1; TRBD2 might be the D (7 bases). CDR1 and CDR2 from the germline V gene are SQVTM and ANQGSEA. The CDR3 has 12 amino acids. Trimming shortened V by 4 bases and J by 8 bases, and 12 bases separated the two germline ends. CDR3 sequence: CSVVGGHYEQFF. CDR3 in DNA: TGCAGCGTTGTCGGGGGGCACTATGAGCAGTTCTTC.

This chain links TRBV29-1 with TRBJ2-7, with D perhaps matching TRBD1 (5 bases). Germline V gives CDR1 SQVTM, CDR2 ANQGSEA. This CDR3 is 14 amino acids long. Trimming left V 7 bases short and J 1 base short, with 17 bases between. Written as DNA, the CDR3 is TGCAGCGCCAGACAACAGGTTACTTCCTACGAGCAGTACTTC. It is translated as CSARQQVTSYEQYF.

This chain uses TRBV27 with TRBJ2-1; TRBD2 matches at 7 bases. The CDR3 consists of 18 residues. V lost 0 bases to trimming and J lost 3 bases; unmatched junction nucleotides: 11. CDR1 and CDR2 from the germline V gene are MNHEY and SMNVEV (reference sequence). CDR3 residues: CASSLSTPLAEIYNEQFF. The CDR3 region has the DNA TGTGCCAGCAGTTTATCGACGCCCCTAGCGGAGATCTACAATGAGCAGTTCTTC.

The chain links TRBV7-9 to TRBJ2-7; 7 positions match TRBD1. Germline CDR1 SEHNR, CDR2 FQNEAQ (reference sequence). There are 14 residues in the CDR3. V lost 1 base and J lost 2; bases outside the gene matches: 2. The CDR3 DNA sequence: TGTGCCAGCAGCTTAGTGGGACAGACCTACGAGCAGTACTTC. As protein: CASSLVGQTYEQYF.

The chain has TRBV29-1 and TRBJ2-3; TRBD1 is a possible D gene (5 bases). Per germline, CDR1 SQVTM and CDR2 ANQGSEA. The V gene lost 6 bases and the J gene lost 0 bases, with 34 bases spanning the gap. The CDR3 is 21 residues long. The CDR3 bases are TGCAGCGTCCCAGGACAAGGAGATACTAAACAAGTAATCTATAGCACAGATACGCAGTATTTT. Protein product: CSVPGQGDTKQVIYSTDTQYF.

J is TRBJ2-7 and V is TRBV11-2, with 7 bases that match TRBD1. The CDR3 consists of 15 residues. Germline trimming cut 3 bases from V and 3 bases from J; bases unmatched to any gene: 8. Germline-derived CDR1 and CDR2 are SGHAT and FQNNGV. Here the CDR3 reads CASSFLGQGVYEQYF. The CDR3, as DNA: TGTGCCAGCAGCTTTTTGGGCCAGGGGGTCTACGAGCAGTACTTC.

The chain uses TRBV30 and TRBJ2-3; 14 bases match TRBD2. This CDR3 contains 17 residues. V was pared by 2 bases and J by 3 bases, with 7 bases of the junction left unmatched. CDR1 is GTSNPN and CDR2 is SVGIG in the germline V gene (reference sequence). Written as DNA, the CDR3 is TGTGCCTGGAGTATAGGACTAGCGGGAGGAGGTACAGATACGCAGTATTTT. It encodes CAWSIGLAGGGTDTQYF.

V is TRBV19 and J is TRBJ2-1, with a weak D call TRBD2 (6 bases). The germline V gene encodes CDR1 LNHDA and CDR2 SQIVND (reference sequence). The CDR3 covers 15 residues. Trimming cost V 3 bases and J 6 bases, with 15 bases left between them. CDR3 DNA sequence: TGTGCCAGTAGTATCTTCGGGCTAGCGAGCAATGAGCAGTTCTTC. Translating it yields CASSIFGLASNEQFF.

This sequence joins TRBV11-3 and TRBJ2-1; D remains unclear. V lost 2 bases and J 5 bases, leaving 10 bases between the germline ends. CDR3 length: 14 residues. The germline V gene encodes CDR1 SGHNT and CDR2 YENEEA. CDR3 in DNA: TGTGCCAGCAGCTTACCGGCCAGGAACAATGAGCAGTTCTTC. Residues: CASSLPARNNEQFF.

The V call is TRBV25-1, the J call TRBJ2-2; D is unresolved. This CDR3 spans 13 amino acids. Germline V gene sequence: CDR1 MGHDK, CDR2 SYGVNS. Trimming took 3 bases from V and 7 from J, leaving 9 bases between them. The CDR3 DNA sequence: TGTGCCAGCAGTGACCTGGAGTACGGGGAGCTGTTTTTT. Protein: CASSDLEYGELFF.

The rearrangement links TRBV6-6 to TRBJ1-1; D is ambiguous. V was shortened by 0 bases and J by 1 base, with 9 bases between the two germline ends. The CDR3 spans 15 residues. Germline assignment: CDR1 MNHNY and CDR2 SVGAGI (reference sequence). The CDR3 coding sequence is TGTGCCAGCAGTTACTCGAGTAATCGGAACACTGAAGCTTTCTTT. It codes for CASSYSSNRNTEAFF.

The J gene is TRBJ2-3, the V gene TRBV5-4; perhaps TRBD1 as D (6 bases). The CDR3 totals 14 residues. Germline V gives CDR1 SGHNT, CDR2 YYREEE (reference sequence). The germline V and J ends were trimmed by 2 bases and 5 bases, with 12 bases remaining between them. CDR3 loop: CASSLKQGGDTQYF. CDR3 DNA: TGTGCCAGCAGCTTAAAACAGGGTGGAGATACGCAGTATTTT.

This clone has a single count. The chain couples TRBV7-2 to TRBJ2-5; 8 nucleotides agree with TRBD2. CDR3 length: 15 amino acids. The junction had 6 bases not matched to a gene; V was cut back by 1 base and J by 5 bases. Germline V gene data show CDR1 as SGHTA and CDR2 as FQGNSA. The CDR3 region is CASSLGPGGEETQYF. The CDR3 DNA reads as TGTGCCAGCAGCTTAGGTCCCGGGGGGGAGGAGACCCAGTACTTC.

The CDR3 loop is CASSSTRTSGAYEQYF. In DNA form, the CDR3 reads TGTGCCAGCAGCTCAACGAGGACTAGCGGGGCCTACGAGCAGTACTTC. V usage is TRBV7-8 and J usage is TRBJ2-7; 12 positions agree with TRBD2. The germline V gene has CDR1 SGHVS and CDR2 FQNEAQ. The CDR3 is made up of 16 amino acids. V trimming: 4 bases; J trimming: 2 bases; junction bases outside the gene matches: 6.

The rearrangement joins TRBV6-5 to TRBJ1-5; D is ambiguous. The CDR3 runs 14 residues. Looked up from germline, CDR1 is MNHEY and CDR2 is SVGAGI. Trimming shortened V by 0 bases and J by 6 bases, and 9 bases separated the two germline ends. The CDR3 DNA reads TGTGCCAGCAGTTACTCGAGCGTAGCTCAGCCCCAGCATTTT. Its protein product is CASSYSSVAQPQHF.

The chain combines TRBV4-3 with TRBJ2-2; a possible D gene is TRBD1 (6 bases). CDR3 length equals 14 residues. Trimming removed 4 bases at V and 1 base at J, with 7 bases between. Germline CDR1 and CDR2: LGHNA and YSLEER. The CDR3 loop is CASSLGQNTGELFF. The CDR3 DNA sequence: TGCGCCAGCAGCCTGGGACAGAACACCGGGGAGCTGTTTTTT.

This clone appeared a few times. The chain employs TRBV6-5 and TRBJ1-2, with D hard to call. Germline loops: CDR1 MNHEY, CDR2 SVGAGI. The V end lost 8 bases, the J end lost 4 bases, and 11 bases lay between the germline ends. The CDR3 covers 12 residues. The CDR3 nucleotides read TGTGCCAGCCCCGGCGGGAGCTATGGCTACACCTTC. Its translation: CASPGGSYGYTF.

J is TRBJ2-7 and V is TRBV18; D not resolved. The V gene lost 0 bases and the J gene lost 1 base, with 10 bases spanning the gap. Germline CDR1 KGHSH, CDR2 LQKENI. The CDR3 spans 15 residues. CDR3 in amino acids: CASSPPKRGSYEQYF. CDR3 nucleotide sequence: TGTGCCAGCTCACCACCGAAGCGTGGGTCCTACGAGCAGTACTTC.

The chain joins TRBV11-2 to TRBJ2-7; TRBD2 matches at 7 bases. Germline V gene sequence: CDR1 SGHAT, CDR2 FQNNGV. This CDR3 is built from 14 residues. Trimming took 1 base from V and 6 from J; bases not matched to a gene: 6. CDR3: CASSLVSGGGEQYF. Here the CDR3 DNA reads TGTGCCAGCAGCTTAGTATCGGGGGGAGGCGAGCAGTACTTC.